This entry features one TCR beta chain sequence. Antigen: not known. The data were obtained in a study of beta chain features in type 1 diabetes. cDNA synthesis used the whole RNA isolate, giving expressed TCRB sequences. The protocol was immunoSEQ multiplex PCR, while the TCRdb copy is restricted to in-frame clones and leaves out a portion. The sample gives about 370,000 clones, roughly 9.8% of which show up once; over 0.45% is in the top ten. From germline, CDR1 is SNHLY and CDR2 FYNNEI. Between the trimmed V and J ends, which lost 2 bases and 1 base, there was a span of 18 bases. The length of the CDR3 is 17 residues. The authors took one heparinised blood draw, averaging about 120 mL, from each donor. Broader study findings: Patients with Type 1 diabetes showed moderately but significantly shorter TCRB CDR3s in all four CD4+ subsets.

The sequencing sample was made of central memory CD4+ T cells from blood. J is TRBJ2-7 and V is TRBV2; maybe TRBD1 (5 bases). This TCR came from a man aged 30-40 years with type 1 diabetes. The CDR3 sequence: CASSELDRELQSYEQYF. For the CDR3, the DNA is TGTGCCAGCAGTGAACTTGACAGAGAACTGCAATCCTACGAGCAGTACTTC.